This TCR beta chain came from a study of Ad26.COV2.S vaccination and SARS-CoV-2 variants. This clone was counted between two and nine times. No antigen is known for it. The study's findings and limits: An underestimation of total T cell responses may have resulted from the TCR breadth and depth analyses.

Germline CDR1 reads MNHNY; CDR2 reads SVGAGI (reference sequence). Trimming took 1 base from V and 0 from J, leaving 0 bases between them. The CDR3 is 12 amino acids. Sequenced by immunoSEQ multiplex PCR; TCRdb stores in-frame clones only, minus some. This table has about 350,000 clones, 75% to 90% appearing once. Sample treatment: some 20 received Ad26.COV2.S at low or high dose, single or two shots; roughly five received placebo; per-sample allocation not given. Repertoires come from day 63 after the first vaccine or placebo injection. Participants' vaccine, an Ad26 vector, delivered Wuhan-strain SARS-CoV-2 spike.

Specimen: peripheral blood, collected in a trial of Ad26.COV2.S vaccine versus placebo. The gene calls are TRBV6-6 and TRBJ1-1; D not certain. This sequence was found in a person aged 18 to 65 who received the Ad26.COV2.S COVID-19 vaccine or a placebo. CDR3 DNA: TGTGCCAGCAGTTACTTGAACACTGAAGCTTTCTTT. This gives the protein CASSYLNTEAFF.